These T cell receptor beta chains were read from a single sample in a study of technical replicates of blood from several donors. The assay was immunoSEQ multiplex PCR, and TCRdb's table has in-frame clones only and misses some. The sample has under 65,000 clones, 80% to 90% seen once. Input material: PBMCs. Every receptor here comes from a human donor in good health. Some clones in this sample may be carry-over from other donors' samples. CDR3s include the opening cysteine and the closing phenylalanine or tryptophan. Fields, in order: CDR3 protein, CDR3 DNA, D gene, J gene, clone size, V gene. The D gene is left open where the match is weak. Clone size is given for some rows only: seen once, a few or many times, or a class if the clone is expanded.

CDR3 protein: CASTGTSGRVDTQYF
CDR3 DNA: TGTGCCAGCACCGGGACTAGCGGGAGGGTTGATACGCAGTATTTT
D gene: TRBD2
J gene: TRBJ2-3
clone size: -
V gene: TRBV6-1

CDR3 protein: CASKSIRVEKLFF
CDR3 DNA: TGTGCCAGCAAATCTATCAGGGTTGAAAAACTGTTTTTT
D gene: -
J gene: TRBJ1-4
clone size: -
V gene: TRBV28

CDR3 protein: CASSYSPTGRTEAFF
CDR3 DNA: TGTGCCAGCAGTTACTCTCCGACAGGGCGGACTGAAGCTTTCTTT
D gene: TRBD1
J gene: TRBJ1-1
clone size: few
V gene: TRBV6-5

CDR3 protein: CASSLNSAPDTQYF
CDR3 DNA: TGTGCCAGCAGCTTAAACTCCGCCCCCGATACGCAGTATTTT
D gene: -
J gene: TRBJ2-3
clone size: -
V gene: TRBV11-2

CDR3 protein: CASSAMSGSSYEQYF
CDR3 DNA: TGTGCCAGCAGCGCAATGAGCGGTTCCTCCTACGAGCAGTACTTC
D gene: -
J gene: TRBJ2-7
clone size: -
V gene: TRBV7-6

CDR3 protein: CASSRLRLAGVSYEQYF
CDR3 DNA: TGTGCCAGCTCACGATTACGACTAGCGGGAGTCTCCTACGAGCAGTACTTC
D gene: TRBD2
J gene: TRBJ2-7
clone size: -
V gene: TRBV18

CDR3 protein: CASNSGGGLETQYF
CDR3 DNA: TGTGCCAGCAATTCAGGGGGCGGCTTGGAGACCCAGTACTTC
D gene: TRBD1
J gene: TRBJ2-5
clone size: -
V gene: TRBV6-1

CDR3 protein: CASRPGIASGNTIYF
CDR3 DNA: TGTGCCAGCAGGCCGGGAATAGCCTCTGGAAACACCATATATTTT
D gene: -
J gene: TRBJ1-3
clone size: -
V gene: TRBV2

CDR3 protein: CASSSGKIAGGWVETQYF
CDR3 DNA: TGTGCCAGCAGCTCTGGAAAGATAGCGGGGGGGTGGGTAGAGACCCAGTACTTC
D gene: TRBD2
J gene: TRBJ2-5
clone size: -
V gene: TRBV7-3

CDR3 protein: CASSTSGGARRDEKLFF
CDR3 DNA: TGTGCCAGCAGCACTTCTGGGGGGGCACGAAGGGATGAAAAACTGTTTTTT
D gene: -
J gene: TRBJ1-4
clone size: -
V gene: TRBV5-4

CDR3 protein: CASSRTGTNQPQHF
CDR3 DNA: TGCGCCAGCAGCCGGACAGGGACCAATCAGCCCCAGCATTTT
D gene: TRBD1
J gene: TRBJ1-5
clone size: -
V gene: TRBV4-1

CDR3 protein: CASSLVHSSYEQYF
CDR3 DNA: TGTGCCAGCAGCTTAGTGCACAGCTCCTACGAGCAGTACTTC
D gene: -
J gene: TRBJ2-7
clone size: -
V gene: TRBV7-2

CDR3 protein: CAWSAWLRGQTDYGYTF
CDR3 DNA: TGTGCCTGGAGTGCGTGGTTGCGGGGGCAAACAGACTATGGCTACACCTTC
D gene: -
J gene: TRBJ1-2
clone size: -
V gene: TRBV30

CDR3 protein: CASSFQRTSGRETQYF
CDR3 DNA: TGTGCCAGCAGTTTCCAAAGGACTAGCGGGAGAGAGACCCAGTACTTC
D gene: TRBD2
J gene: TRBJ2-5
clone size: -
V gene: TRBV2

CDR3 protein: CASSFFRRETQYF
CDR3 DNA: TGTGCCAGCAGCTTTTTTCGGAGGGAGACCCAGTACTTC
D gene: -
J gene: TRBJ2-5
clone size: -
V gene: TRBV5-6

CDR3 protein: CASSEEGGDYNEQFF
CDR3 DNA: TGTGCCAGCAGTGAAGAGGGCGGGGACTACAATGAGCAGTTCTTC
D gene: -
J gene: TRBJ2-1
clone size: many
V gene: TRBV6-1

CDR3 protein: CASSLGLAGGRLGTDTQYF
CDR3 DNA: TGTGCCAGTAGTTTGGGACTAGCGGGAGGTAGATTGGGCACCGATACGCAGTATTTT
D gene: TRBD2
J gene: TRBJ2-3
clone size: -
V gene: TRBV19

CDR3 protein: CASSSGLLAGGPSSYNEQFF
CDR3 DNA: TGTGCCAGCAGCTCCGGTCTACTAGCGGGAGGGCCGAGCTCCTACAATGAGCAGTTCTTC
D gene: TRBD2
J gene: TRBJ2-1
clone size: -
V gene: TRBV7-8

CDR3 protein: CASSGRTSGSQTDTQYF
CDR3 DNA: TGTGCCAGCAGCGGACGGACTAGCGGGAGTCAGACAGATACGCAGTATTTT
D gene: TRBD2
J gene: TRBJ2-3
clone size: -
V gene: TRBV9

CDR3 protein: CASRPEGRMNTEAFF
CDR3 DNA: TGTGCCAGCAGGCCGGAAGGCAGGATGAACACTGAAGCTTTCTTT
D gene: -
J gene: TRBJ1-1
clone size: -
V gene: TRBV6-1

CDR3 protein: CAVSSGLHYQETQYF
CDR3 DNA: TGTGCCGTAAGCTCGGGATTACACTACCAAGAGACCCAGTACTTC
D gene: -
J gene: TRBJ2-5
clone size: -
V gene: TRBV7-7

CDR3 protein: CASSLTAGLSSYNEQFF
CDR3 DNA: TGCGCCAGCAGCTTGACAGCGGGACTGAGCTCCTACAATGAGCAGTTCTTC
D gene: TRBD2
J gene: TRBJ2-1
clone size: -
V gene: TRBV5-1

CDR3 protein: CASSLGGTGANEQYF
CDR3 DNA: TGCGCCAGCAGCTTGGGTGGGACAGGGGCCAACGAGCAGTACTTC
D gene: TRBD1
J gene: TRBJ2-7
clone size: -
V gene: TRBV5-1

CDR3 protein: CASSYPDKVVGYTF
CDR3 DNA: TGTGCCAGCAGTTACCCAGACAAGGTGGTGGGCTACACCTTC
D gene: -
J gene: TRBJ1-2
clone size: -
V gene: TRBV6-6

CDR3 protein: CASSIAWVRATNQPQHF
CDR3 DNA: TGTGCCAGTAGTATAGCCTGGGTCAGGGCGACCAATCAGCCCCAGCATTTT
D gene: -
J gene: TRBJ1-5
clone size: -
V gene: TRBV19

CDR3 protein: CASSPLSRAVGNTIYF
CDR3 DNA: TGTGCCAGCAGCCCCCTTTCCAGGGCAGTTGGAAACACCATATATTTT
D gene: -
J gene: TRBJ1-3
clone size: -
V gene: TRBV7-2

CDR3 protein: CSAADRRGYGYTF
CDR3 DNA: TGCAGCGCCGCGGACAGGCGAGGCTATGGCTACACCTTC
D gene: TRBD1
J gene: TRBJ1-2
clone size: -
V gene: TRBV29-1

CDR3 protein: CAISDPSRGTQYF
CDR3 DNA: TGTGCCATCAGTGACCCTAGCCGCGGGACCCAGTACTTC
D gene: -
J gene: TRBJ2-5
clone size: -
V gene: TRBV10-3

CDR3 protein: CASSPQPNNSPLHF
CDR3 DNA: TGTGCCAGCAGCCCACAACCCAATAATTCACCCCTCCACTTT
D gene: -
J gene: TRBJ1-6
clone size: few
V gene: TRBV9

CDR3 protein: CASSVNRGRTGELFF
CDR3 DNA: TGTGCCAGCAGTGTTAACAGGGGCCGAACCGGGGAGCTGTTTTTT
D gene: TRBD1
J gene: TRBJ2-2
clone size: -
V gene: TRBV6-5

CDR3 protein: CASSQVQGYEQYF
CDR3 DNA: TGCGCCAGCAGCCAGGTACAGGGGTACGAGCAGTACTTC
D gene: TRBD1
J gene: TRBJ2-7
clone size: -
V gene: TRBV4-1

CDR3 protein: CSVGGDRNTIYF
CDR3 DNA: TGCAGCGTTGGCGGGGATCGAAACACCATATATTTT
D gene: -
J gene: TRBJ1-3
clone size: -
V gene: TRBV29-1

CDR3 protein: CASITSGRNNEQFF
CDR3 DNA: TGTGCCAGCATTACTAGCGGGAGAAATAATGAGCAGTTCTTC
D gene: TRBD2
J gene: TRBJ2-1
clone size: -
V gene: TRBV2

CDR3 protein: CASSFPPVAGIAGELFF
CDR3 DNA: TGCGCCAGCAGCTTCCCCCCCGTAGCGGGAATCGCCGGGGAGCTGTTTTTT
D gene: TRBD2
J gene: TRBJ2-2
clone size: -
V gene: TRBV5-1

CDR3 protein: CASSYRGFGHYEQYF
CDR3 DNA: TGTGCCAGCAGCTACAGGGGTTTCGGTCACTACGAGCAGTACTTC
D gene: TRBD1
J gene: TRBJ2-7
clone size: -
V gene: TRBV5-6

CDR3 protein: CASGIDPRDGYTF
CDR3 DNA: TGTGCCAGTGGTATAGATCCCAGGGATGGCTACACCTTC
D gene: -
J gene: TRBJ1-2
clone size: -
V gene: TRBV19

CDR3 protein: CASSLQGPYEQYF
CDR3 DNA: TGTGCCAGCTCACTTCAGGGTCCCTACGAGCAGTACTTC
D gene: -
J gene: TRBJ2-7
clone size: -
V gene: TRBV18

CDR3 protein: CASRSRQGSPLHF
CDR3 DNA: TGTGCCAGCAGATCCCGACAGGGGTCACCCCTCCACTTT
D gene: TRBD1
J gene: TRBJ1-6
clone size: -
V gene: TRBV5-6

CDR3 protein: CASSPRPGTGSGELFF
CDR3 DNA: TGTGCCAGCAGCCCGCGACCCGGGACAGGGTCCGGGGAGCTGTTTTTT
D gene: TRBD1
J gene: TRBJ2-2
clone size: -
V gene: TRBV7-3

CDR3 protein: CASTLRGTNEKLFF
CDR3 DNA: TGTGCCAGCACCCTCAGGGGAACTAATGAAAAACTGTTTTTT
D gene: -
J gene: TRBJ1-4
clone size: -
V gene: TRBV13

CDR3 protein: CASSSGHGTSGRAKNIQYF
CDR3 DNA: TGTGCCAGCAGCTCAGGCCATGGGACTAGCGGGAGGGCCAAAAACATTCAGTACTTC
D gene: TRBD2
J gene: TRBJ2-4
clone size: -
V gene: TRBV7-2

CDR3 protein: CASSVAPSGTDTQYF
CDR3 DNA: TGTGCCAGCAGCGTAGCCCCCTCGGGCACAGATACGCAGTATTTT
D gene: -
J gene: TRBJ2-3
clone size: once
V gene: TRBV9

CDR3 protein: CSAVDRSGYTF
CDR3 DNA: TGCAGTGCCGTCGACAGGAGCGGCTACACCTTC
D gene: -
J gene: TRBJ1-2
clone size: -
V gene: TRBV20-1

CDR3 protein: CAWSLGTGGQPQHF
CDR3 DNA: TGTGCCTGGAGTCTGGGGACAGGGGGCCAGCCCCAGCATTTT
D gene: TRBD1
J gene: TRBJ1-5
clone size: -
V gene: TRBV30

CDR3 protein: CASSLAGGFHEQFF
CDR3 DNA: TGTGCCAGCAGTTTAGCGGGGGGGTTCCATGAGCAGTTCTTC
D gene: TRBD2
J gene: TRBJ2-1
clone size: once
V gene: TRBV5-4

CDR3 protein: CASSQVQGDYNEQFF
CDR3 DNA: TGCGCCAGCAGCCAAGTTCAGGGGGACTACAATGAGCAGTTCTTC
D gene: TRBD1
J gene: TRBJ2-1
clone size: -
V gene: TRBV4-1

CDR3 protein: CASGTTVGGNTIYF
CDR3 DNA: TGTGCTAGTGGTACCACAGTGGGTGGAAACACCATATATTTT
D gene: -
J gene: TRBJ1-3
clone size: -
V gene: TRBV12-5